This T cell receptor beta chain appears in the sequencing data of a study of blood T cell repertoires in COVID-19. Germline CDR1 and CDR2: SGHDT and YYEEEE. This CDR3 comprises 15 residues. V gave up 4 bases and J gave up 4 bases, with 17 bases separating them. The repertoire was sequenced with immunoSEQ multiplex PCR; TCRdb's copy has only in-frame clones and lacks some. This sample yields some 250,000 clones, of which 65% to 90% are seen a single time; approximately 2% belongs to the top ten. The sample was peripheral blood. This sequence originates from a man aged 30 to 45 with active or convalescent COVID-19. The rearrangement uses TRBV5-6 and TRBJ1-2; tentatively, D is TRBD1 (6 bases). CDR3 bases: TGTGCCAGCAGCCCGGAACAGGGAGATCGCTATGGCTACACCTTC. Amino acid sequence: CASSPEQGDRYGYTF.